The entry below gives a single TCR beta chain sequence along with its context. Then a second PCR, running about 7 to 11 cycles, was carried out with a sample-barcoded 5' primer and a J-beta primer mix. Each CDR3 protein is one row after TCRdb ran MiXCR on the 5' RACE reads. The table has over 600,000 distinct CDR3 sequences, roughly three fifths seen once. This CDR3 spans 12 amino acids. Looked up from germline, CDR1 is MNHEY and CDR2 is SVGEGT. Between the trimmed V and J ends, which lost 2 bases and 6 bases, there was a span of 8 bases. The draw of peripheral blood yielded ten milliliters from each donor. Each sample used at least 7 million PBMCs. The data are from a study of blood T cells in healthy people across ages.

The V gene is TRBV6-2 or TRBV6-3, the J gene TRBJ2-7; perhaps TRBD2 as D (5 bases). Sequencing was carried out using blood. The origin of this receptor is a man aged 35 to 55 in good health. CDR3 DNA sequence: TGTGCCAGCAGTTACCCTAGCCTCGAGCAGTACTTC. Its protein product is CASSYPSLEQYF.